This TCR beta chain was recovered during a study of blood T cell repertoires in COVID-19. For the study at large: COVID-19 samples collected from the United States, Italy and Spain covered acute and convalescent phases. Sources were T cells, B-cell-depleted T cells, or PBMCs; the material itself was cDNA or gDNA.

Germline V gene lookup returns CDR1 SGDLS and CDR2 YYNGEE. The CDR3 extends over 13 amino acids. V dropped 1 base and J dropped 2 bases, with 5 bases sitting between them. Source study methods: Amplification with reference gene primers provided the estimates of nucleated cell counts. The data were produced by immunoSEQ multiplex PCR, yet TCRdb's version contains in-frame clones alone and is incomplete. That table furnishes V, J and clone size, whereas the DNA furnished D and trimming. The sample holds tens of thousands of clones, about 88% seen once. This clonotype was sampled from a woman aged 55-70 years with active COVID-19. Source material: peripheral blood. The chain has TRBV9 and TRBJ2-3; D gene ambiguous. The CDR3 protein is CASSVSITDTQYF. CDR3 nucleotide sequence: TGTGCCAGCAGCGTATCCATCACAGATACGCAGTATTTT.